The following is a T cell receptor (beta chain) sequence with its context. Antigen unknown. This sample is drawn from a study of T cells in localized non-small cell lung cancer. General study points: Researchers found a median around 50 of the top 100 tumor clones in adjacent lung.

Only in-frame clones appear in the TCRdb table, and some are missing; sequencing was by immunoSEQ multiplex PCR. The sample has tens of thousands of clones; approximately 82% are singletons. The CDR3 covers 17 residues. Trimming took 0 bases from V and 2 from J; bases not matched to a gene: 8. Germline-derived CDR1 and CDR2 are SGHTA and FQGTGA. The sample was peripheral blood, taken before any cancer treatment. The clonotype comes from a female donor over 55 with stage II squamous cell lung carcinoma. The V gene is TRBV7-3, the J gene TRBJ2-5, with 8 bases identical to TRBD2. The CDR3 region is CASSLTSLIAGQETQYF. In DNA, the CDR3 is TGTGCCAGCAGCTTAACGTCCCTAATAGCGGGGCAAGAGACCCAGTACTTC.